This T cell receptor (beta chain) was sequenced for a study of OX40 agonist ivuxolimab in advanced cancers. In the study overall: The patients received agonistic anti-OX40 (CD134) antibody ivuxolimab. Study findings and constraints: The expanded peripheral T cells' antigen specificity was not determined.

Remarks on this clone: Its antigen is not identified.

The table came from immunoSEQ multiplex PCR; TCRdb's copy has only in-frame clones and leaves some out. The data contain tens of thousands of clones, approximately 86% of them singletons. Autoimmune disease history or systemic immunosuppression excluded patients. The V gene lost 5 bases and the J gene lost 8 bases, with 19 bases spanning the gap. There are 15 residues in the CDR3. In germline, CDR1 is SGHAT, CDR2 FQNNGV. V gene TRBV11-2 combines with J gene TRBJ2-1; either TRBD1 or TRBD2 may supply D (5 bases each). Sequencing was performed on CD4+ or CD8+ T cells sorted from blood, taken in a trial of the OX40 agonist ivuxolimab. This receptor was obtained from an adult with an advanced solid tumor such as melanoma, head and neck, liver or kidney cancer. The CDR3 DNA sequence: TGTGCCAGCAGCCAGATCGGGACGTCTTACGATGAGCAGTTCTTC. It is translated as CASSQIGTSYDEQFF.